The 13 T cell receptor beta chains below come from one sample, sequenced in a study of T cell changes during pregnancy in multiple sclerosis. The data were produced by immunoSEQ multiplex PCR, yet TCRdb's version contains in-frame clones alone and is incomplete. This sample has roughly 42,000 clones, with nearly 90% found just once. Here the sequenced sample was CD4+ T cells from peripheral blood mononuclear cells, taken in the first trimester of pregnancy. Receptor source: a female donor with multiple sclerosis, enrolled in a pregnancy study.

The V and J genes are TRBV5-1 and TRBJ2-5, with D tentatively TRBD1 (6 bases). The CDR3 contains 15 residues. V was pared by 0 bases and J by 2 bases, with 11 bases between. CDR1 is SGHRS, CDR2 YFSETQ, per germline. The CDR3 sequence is CASSLVRQAQETQYF. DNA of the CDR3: TGCGCCAGCAGCTTGGTACGACAGGCTCAAGAGACCCAGTACTTC.

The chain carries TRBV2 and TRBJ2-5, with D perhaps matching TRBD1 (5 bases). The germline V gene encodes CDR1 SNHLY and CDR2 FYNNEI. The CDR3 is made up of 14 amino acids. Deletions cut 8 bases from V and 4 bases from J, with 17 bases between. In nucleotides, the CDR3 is TGTGCCAGCCTCCAGGGTGTAATTCGAGAGACCCAGTACTTC. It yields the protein CASLQGVIRETQYF.

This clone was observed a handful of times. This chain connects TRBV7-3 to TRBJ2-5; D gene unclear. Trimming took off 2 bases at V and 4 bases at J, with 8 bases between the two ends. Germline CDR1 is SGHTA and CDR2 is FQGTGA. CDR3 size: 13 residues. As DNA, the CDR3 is TGTGCCAGCAGCTTACGTCCAGGAGAGACCCAGTACTTC. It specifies CASSLRPGETQYF.

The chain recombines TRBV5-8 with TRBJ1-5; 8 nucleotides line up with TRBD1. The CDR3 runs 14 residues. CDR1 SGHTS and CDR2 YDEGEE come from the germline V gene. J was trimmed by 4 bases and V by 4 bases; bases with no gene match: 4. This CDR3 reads CASSATGVNQPQHF. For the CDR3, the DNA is TGTGCCAGCAGCGCGACAGGGGTTAATCAGCCCCAGCATTTT.

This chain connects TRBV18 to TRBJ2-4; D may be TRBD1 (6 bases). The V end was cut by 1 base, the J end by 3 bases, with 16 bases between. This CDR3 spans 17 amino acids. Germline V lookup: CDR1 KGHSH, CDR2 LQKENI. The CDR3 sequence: CASSPLRGRSVKNIQYF. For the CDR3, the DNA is TGTGCCAGCTCACCACTCAGGGGTCGCTCGGTCAAAAACATTCAGTACTTC. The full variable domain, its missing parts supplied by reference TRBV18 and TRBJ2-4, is NAGVMQNPRHLVRRRGQEARLRCSPMKGHSHVYWYRQLPEEGLKFMVYLQKENIIDESGMPKERFSAEFPKEGPSILRIQQVVRGDSAAYFCASSPLRGRSVKNIQYFGAGTRLSVL.

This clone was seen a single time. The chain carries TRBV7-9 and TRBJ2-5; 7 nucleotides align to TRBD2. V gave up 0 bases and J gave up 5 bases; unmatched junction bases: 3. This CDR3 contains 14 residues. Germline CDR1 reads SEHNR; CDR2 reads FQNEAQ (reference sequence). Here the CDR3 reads CASSLARGMETQYF. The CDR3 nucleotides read TGTGCCAGCAGCTTAGCGCGGGGGATGGAGACCCAGTACTTC.

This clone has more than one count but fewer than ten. Here the CDR3 reads CASSPLPAGTGVGGTEAFF. The CDR3 nucleotides are TGTGCCAGCTCACCTCTCCCGGCCGGGACAGGGGTCGGGGGCACTGAAGCTTTCTTT. V is TRBV18 and J is TRBJ1-1, with TRBD1 matching 10 bases. The CDR3 sequence is 19 residues long. The V segment lost 3 bases and the J segment 4 bases; nucleotides outside the gene matches: 17. Germline V gene lookup returns CDR1 KGHSH and CDR2 LQKENI.

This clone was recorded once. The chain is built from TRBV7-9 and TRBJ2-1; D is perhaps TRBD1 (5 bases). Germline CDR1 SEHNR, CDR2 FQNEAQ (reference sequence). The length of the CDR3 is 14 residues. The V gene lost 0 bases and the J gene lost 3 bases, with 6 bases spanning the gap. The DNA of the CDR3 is TGTGCCAGCAGCTTAGCAGGGGACTACAATGAGCAGTTCTTC. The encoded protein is CASSLAGDYNEQFF.

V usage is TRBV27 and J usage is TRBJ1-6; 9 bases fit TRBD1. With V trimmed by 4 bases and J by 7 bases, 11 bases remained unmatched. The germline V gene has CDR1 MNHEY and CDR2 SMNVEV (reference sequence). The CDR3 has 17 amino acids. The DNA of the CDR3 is TGTGCCAGCAGTTCCCGCGGGACAGGGTTCATGAATTCACCCCTCCACTTT. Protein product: CASSSRGTGFMNSPLHF.

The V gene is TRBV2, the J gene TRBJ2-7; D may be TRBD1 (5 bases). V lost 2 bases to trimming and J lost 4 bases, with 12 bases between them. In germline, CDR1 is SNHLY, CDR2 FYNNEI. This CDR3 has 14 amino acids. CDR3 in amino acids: CASSETGYSYEQYF. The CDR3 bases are TGTGCCAGCAGTGAAACAGGATATTCTTACGAGCAGTACTTC.

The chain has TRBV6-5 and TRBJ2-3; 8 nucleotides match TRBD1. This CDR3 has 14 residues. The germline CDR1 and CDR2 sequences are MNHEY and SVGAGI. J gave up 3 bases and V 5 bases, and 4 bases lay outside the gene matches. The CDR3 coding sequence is TGTGCCAGCAGTGACCGACAGGGGACAGATACGCAGTATTTT. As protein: CASSDRQGTDTQYF.

CDR3 region: CSVDFGRGGNTEAFF. In DNA, the CDR3 is TGCAGCGTTGATTTCGGCCGCGGCGGGAACACTGAAGCTTTCTTT. The chain carries TRBV29-1 and TRBJ1-1; no definite D call. With 3 bases removed from V and 1 base from J, the gap between germline ends came to 15 bases. This CDR3 is built from 15 residues. Germline V gene sequence: CDR1 SQVTM, CDR2 ANQGSEA.

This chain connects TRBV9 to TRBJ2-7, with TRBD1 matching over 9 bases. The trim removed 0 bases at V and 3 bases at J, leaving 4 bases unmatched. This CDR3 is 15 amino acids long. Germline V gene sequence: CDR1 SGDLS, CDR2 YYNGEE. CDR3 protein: CASSVGATGGYEQYF. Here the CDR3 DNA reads TGTGCCAGCAGCGTAGGCGCGACAGGGGGCTACGAGCAGTACTTC.